This T cell receptor beta chain was documented in a study of T cell changes during pregnancy in multiple sclerosis. The table came from immunoSEQ multiplex PCR; TCRdb's copy has only in-frame clones and leaves some out. The sample yields just under 100,000 clones, approximately 95% seen once. The CDR3 totals 14 residues. CDR1 SNHLY and CDR2 FYNNEI come from the germline V gene. V shed 5 bases and J shed 8 bases, with 16 bases lying between them. This sequence originates from a female donor with multiple sclerosis, enrolled in a pregnancy study. V usage is TRBV2 and J usage is TRBJ2-1; weak D call: TRBD2 (5 bases). Here the sequenced sample was peripheral blood, taken after pregnancy. CDR3: CASSTGGRVHEQFF. CDR3 in DNA: TGTGCCAGCAGTACCGGTGGGCGGGTCCATGAGCAGTTCTTC.